This record concerns one TCR beta chain sequence. As yet, its antigen is unknown. Losses at the gene ends were 4 bases for V and 8 bases for J; bases not matched to a gene: 10. Germline V lookup: CDR1 MGHRA, CDR2 YSYEKL. This CDR3 spans 15 amino acids. People who had autoimmune disease history or systemic immunosuppression were excluded. Only in-frame clones appear in the TCRdb table, and some are missing; sequencing was by immunoSEQ multiplex PCR. This table holds about 21,000 clones, about 70% found once. This sample stems from a study of OX40 agonist ivuxolimab in advanced cancers. Study findings and constraints: At doses 0.1 to 3.0 mg/kg, CD4+ and CD8+ clones expanded.

This receptor was taken from an adult with an advanced solid tumor such as melanoma, head and neck, liver or kidney cancer. This chain uses TRBV4-1 with TRBJ2-1; 8 nucleotides align to TRBD2. The sequencing here drew on CD4+ or CD8+ T cells sorted from blood, taken in a trial of the OX40 agonist ivuxolimab. Here the CDR3 reads CASSPGTRAPDEQFF. The CDR3 DNA is TGCGCCAGCAGCCCCGGGACTAGGGCCCCCGATGAGCAGTTCTTC.